This TCR beta chain was sequenced in a study of long-term antiretroviral therapy in people with HIV. At minimum, one pre-ART and two post-ART PBMC samples were obtained from each donor. Findings of the study overall: An increase in diversity followed ART, yet levels stayed below transplant donor controls.

The CDR3 is 13 amino acids. The germline V gene has CDR1 MNHEY and CDR2 SMNVEV (reference sequence). Trimming removed 2 bases at V and 5 bases at J, with 9 bases between. Sequencing relied on immunoSEQ assay v3.0, run at survey level. The assay was immunoSEQ multiplex PCR, and TCRdb's table has in-frame clones only and misses some. The table records about 20,000 clones, approximately 80% of them present only once. Comment on this clone: Its antigen is currently unknown.

The chain combines TRBV27 with TRBJ2-5, with D perhaps matching TRBD1 (6 bases). Sequencing used unsorted PBMCs, obtained 4 years after starting antiretroviral therapy. This clonotype was sampled from a man between 18 and 35 years old with HIV. Written as DNA, the CDR3 is TGTGCCAGCAGTTTAACAGGGTGGGAGACCCAGTACTTC. Amino acid sequence: CASSLTGWETQYF.